The entry below describes one T cell receptor (beta chain). What it binds is not known. Heparinised blood was drawn once per donor, averaging about 116 mL. The entry originates in a study of beta chain features in type 1 diabetes. Study-level points and caveats: In all four CD4+ subsets, TCRB CDR3 length was significantly, moderately reduced in type 1 diabetes. A possible short-template PCR bias applies equally to patients and controls.

The CDR3 runs to 15 residues. The germline gives CDR1 SGDLS, CDR2 YYNGEE. V shed 2 bases, J shed 8 bases, and the junction held 8 bases outside the gene matches. Since all of the isolated RNA was reverse transcribed, expressed TCRB transcripts were what got sequenced. Assay used: immunoSEQ multiplex PCR; TCRdb lists only in-frame clones, some missing. This sample has approximately 250,000 clones, with approximately 11% found just once. The sequence came from a man aged 25 to 45 with type 1 diabetes. The source material was naive CD4+ T cells from blood. The chain links TRBV9 to TRBJ2-1; TRBD2 matches 9 bases. CDR3 nucleotide sequence: TGTGCCAGCAGCGTGGGCGGGGGGGCTCGGGATGAGCAGTTCTTC. Encoded protein: CASSVGGGARDEQFF.